This TCR beta chain originates from a study of cytomegalovirus exposure and HLA in healthy donors. PCR employed 60 Vbeta and 13 Jbeta primers. Profiled with immunoSEQ multiplex PCR; TCRdb holds only in-frame clones, not every one. The table has over 150,000 clones, roughly 83% seen once; the top ten hold 0.35% to 0.45%. Germline V CDR1 and CDR2: SEHNR, FQNEAQ (reference sequence). The CDR3 contains 16 residues. V was pared by 4 bases and J by 2 bases, with 12 bases between. This TCR came from a boy aged 2 to 10 in good health and CMV-seronegative. Sequences were obtained from PBMCs. The chain joins TRBV7-9 to TRBJ2-6; the D gene is possibly TRBD2 (5 bases). The CDR3 nucleotides read TGTGCCAGCAGCTCCCTGCCGGGGACTGGGGCCAACGTCCTGACTTTC. Translation gives CASSSLPGTGANVLTF.